The 18 T cell receptor beta chains below all came from one sample that was sequenced in a study of T cells in Graves' hyperthyroidism and ophthalmopathy. The CDR3 regions of TCR beta were amplified from RNA transcripts. TCR CDR3 regions were first amplified by RT-PCR with HTBI primers. TCRdb called the multiplex PCR reads again in MiXCR, with one record for every CDR3 protein. The sample carries approximately 690,000 distinct CDR3 sequences, around 21% recorded once. The sample comprised blood. These receptors originate from a man aged 25 to 40 with Graves' ophthalmopathy.

This clonotype showed up many times. This sequence joins TRBV12-3 or TRBV12-4 and TRBJ1-1; D remains ambiguous. CDR3 length: 12 amino acids. Trimming removed 3 bases from V and 7 bases from J, with 9 bases in between. As DNA, the CDR3 is TGTGCCAGCAGTTTCGCCCAACTTGAAGCTTTCTTT. Protein product: CASSFAQLEAFF.

This chain links TRBV6-1 with TRBJ1-2; D ambiguous. The germline V and J ends were trimmed by 10 bases and 3 bases, with 12 bases remaining between them. CDR1 and CDR2 from the germline V gene are MNHNS and SASEGT. The CDR3 extends over 12 amino acids. This CDR3 is CATLGWDYGYTF. Here the CDR3 DNA reads TGTGCCACGCTAGGGTGGGACTATGGCTACACCTTC.

The rearrangement uses TRBV10-3 and TRBJ2-2, with D hard to call. The V and J ends lost 6 bases and 7 bases respectively, with 9 bases between them. The CDR3 totals 12 residues. Germline CDR1 ENHRY, CDR2 SYGVKD. CDR3 protein: CAIRMIGGELFF. DNA for the CDR3: TGTGCCATCAGGATGATCGGCGGGGAGCTGTTTTTT.

The rearrangement joins TRBV3-1 to TRBJ2-3, with D uncertain. Between the trimmed V and J ends, which lost 1 base and 3 bases, there was a span of 11 bases. This CDR3 has 15 amino acids. Germline-derived CDR1 and CDR2 are LGHDT and YNNKEL (reference sequence). CDR3 sequence reads: CASSQGPSPTDTQYF. The CDR3 DNA follows: TGTGCCAGCAGCCAAGGGCCGAGCCCAACAGATACGCAGTATTTT.

This clonotype was counted between two and nine times. This chain uses TRBV5-1 with TRBJ2-7, with 9 positions matching TRBD2. Germline assignment: CDR1 SGHRS and CDR2 YFSETQ. The trim removed 3 bases at V and 7 bases at J, leaving 17 bases unmatched. The CDR3 contains 17 residues. CDR3 coding DNA: TGCGCCAGCAGCTCCGAGCTTACTAGCGGGCCAATGGGAGAGCAGTACTTC. Its protein product is CASSSELTSGPMGEQYF.

The gene calls are TRBV7-9 and TRBJ1-4, with D unresolved. The length of the CDR3 is 12 residues. V was cut by 7 bases and J by 7 bases, with 10 bases left in between. Germline loops: CDR1 SEHNR, CDR2 FQNEAQ (reference sequence). The CDR3 spells CASKEEGEKLFF. DNA for the CDR3: TGTGCCAGCAAAGAGGAGGGTGAAAAACTGTTTTTT.

The chain uses TRBV28 and TRBJ1-5; no reliable D call. CDR1 is MDHEN and CDR2 is SYDVKM in the germline V gene. Trimming took off 3 bases at V and 0 bases at J, with 15 bases between the two ends. The CDR3 runs to 17 residues. The CDR3, as DNA: TGTGCCAGCAGTTTTGGAACCGGTAGATATAGCAATCAGCCCCAGCATTTT. This codes for CASSFGTGRYSNQPQHF.

This clonotype was detected many times. This chain uses TRBV28 with TRBJ2-7; 10 positions agree with TRBD1. The CDR3 is 14 amino acids. Losses at the gene ends were 5 bases for V and 5 bases for J; bases not matched to a gene: 6. The V gene's germline CDR1 is MDHEN and CDR2 SYDVKM. CDR3 residues: CASSPGQGGDEQYF. CDR3 in DNA: TGTGCCAGCAGTCCCGGACAGGGGGGTGACGAGCAGTACTTC.

This chain joins TRBV4-1 and TRBJ2-5, with TRBD1 identical over 9 bases. Per the germline V gene, CDR1 is MGHRA and CDR2 is YSYEKL. CDR3 length: 13 amino acids. J lost 12 bases, V lost 3 bases, and 8 bases had no gene match. The CDR3 sequence is CASSQAGTGLKYF. The CDR3 DNA sequence: TGCGCCAGCAGCCAGGCCGGGACAGGGTTGAAGTACTTC.

This clonotype was observed a handful of times. The chain couples TRBV20-1 to TRBJ1-5, with 8 bases aligning to TRBD1. Germline-derived CDR1 and CDR2 are DFQATT and SNEGSKA (reference sequence). The CDR3 loop spans 14 amino acids. V was pared by 5 bases and J by 5 bases, with 8 bases of the junction left unmatched. The CDR3, as DNA: TGCAGTGCTGACCTCGGGACAGGTGATCAGCCCCAGCATTTT. Amino acids: CSADLGTGDQPQHF.

This clonotype was observed many times. The J gene is TRBJ2-1, the V gene TRBV7-8; either TRBD1 or TRBD2 may fit D (5 bases each). Trimming removed 2 bases from V and 3 bases from J, with 14 bases in between. This CDR3 region has 16 residues. Germline V lookup: CDR1 SGHVS, CDR2 FQNEAQ. The chain's CDR3 is CASSLHRGASYNEQFF. CDR3 bases: TGTGCCAGCAGCTTACATAGAGGGGCGAGCTACAATGAGCAGTTCTTC. The complete variable domain, with remaining parts taken from reference TRBV7-8 and TRBJ2-1, reads GAGVSQSPRYKVAKRGQDVALRCDPISGHVSLFWYQQALGQGPEFLTYFQNEAQLDKSGLPSDRFFAERPEGSVSTLKIQRTQQEDSAVYLCASSLHRGASYNEQFFGPGTRLTVL.

There are many counts of this clonotype. The chain combines TRBV11-2 with TRBJ2-5, with 14 positions matching TRBD2. This CDR3 has 20 residues. The germline CDR1 and CDR2 sequences are SGHAT and FQNNGV. After removal of 0 bases from V and 2 bases from J, the junction contained 11 bases not matched to a gene. The CDR3 DNA follows: TGTGCCAGCAGCTTAGATAACCCCTCGAGACTAGCGGGAGGGCAAGAGACCCAGTACTTC. The encoded protein is CASSLDNPSRLAGGQETQYF. Complete variable domain (other parts from reference TRBV11-2 and TRBJ2-5): EAGVAQSPRYKIIEKRQSVAFWCNPISGHATLYWYQQILGQGPKLLIQFQNNGVVDDSQLPKDRFSAERLKGVDSTLKIQPAKLEDSAVYLCASSLDNPSRLAGGQETQYFGPGTRLLVL.

This clonotype was counted only a few times. The V gene is TRBV18, the J gene TRBJ2-7, with 11 bases matching TRBD2. V lost 3 bases, J lost 2 bases, and 9 bases stayed unmatched. This CDR3 contains 17 residues. CDR1 is KGHSH and CDR2 is LQKENI in the germline V gene. The CDR3 here is CASSPSGLAGVPYEQYF. The CDR3, as DNA: TGTGCCAGCTCACCTTCTGGACTAGCGGGCGTACCCTACGAGCAGTACTTC.

This clonotype was found a few times. This rearrangement joins TRBV5-4 to TRBJ2-1, with 14 bases aligning to TRBD2. Germline assignment: CDR1 SGHNT and CDR2 YYREEE (reference sequence). The CDR3 runs to 22 residues. With V trimmed by 0 bases and J by 2 bases, 16 bases remained unmatched. The CDR3 is CASSLGQGAGTSGSSTYNEQFF. In nucleotides, the CDR3 is TGTGCCAGCAGCTTGGGACAGGGTGCAGGGACTAGCGGGAGTAGTACCTACAATGAGCAGTTCTTC.

V is TRBV2 and J is TRBJ1-4, with 8 nucleotides matching TRBD1. CDR1 is SNHLY and CDR2 is FYNNEI in the germline V gene. CDR3 length equals 15 residues. The trim removed 6 bases at V and 4 bases at J, leaving 7 bases unmatched. The CDR3: CASSAEGQGNEKLFF. The CDR3 nucleotides read TGTGCCAGCAGCGCTGAAGGACAGGGTAATGAAAAACTGTTTTTT.

The chain uses TRBV7-9 and TRBJ2-7; D is possibly TRBD2 (5 bases). V lost 3 bases and J 6 bases, leaving 12 bases between the germline ends. Germline CDR1 SEHNR, CDR2 FQNEAQ (reference sequence). This CDR3 is 13 amino acids long. CDR3 in amino acids: CASSFRGYGEQYF. Here the CDR3 DNA reads TGTGCCAGCAGCTTCAGAGGGTACGGCGAGCAGTACTTC.

In this sample, this clonotype turned up a few times. The chain recombines TRBV20-1 with TRBJ2-3; 7 bases are shared with TRBD2. The V segment lost 7 bases and the J segment 4 bases; nucleotides outside the gene matches: 11. The germline V gene encodes CDR1 DFQATT and CDR2 SNEGSKA (reference sequence). This CDR3 is built from 14 residues. CDR3 protein: CSDVPREWADTQYF. The CDR3 bases are TGCAGTGATGTCCCGCGGGAGTGGGCAGATACGCAGTATTTT.

This clonotype was seen a handful of times. The genes are TRBV6-1 and TRBJ2-1; 13 nucleotides match TRBD2. Per the germline V gene, CDR1 is MNHNS and CDR2 is SASEGT. V dropped 3 bases and J dropped 7; count of bases not matched to a gene: 6. CDR3 size: 16 residues. The CDR3 DNA follows: TGTGCCAGCAGTGACGCCGGGACTAGCGGGGTAAATGAGCAGTTCTTC. Translating it yields CASSDAGTSGVNEQFF.